The present TCR beta chain was sequenced within a study of blood T cell repertoires in COVID-19. The overall study: Researchers got acute and convalescent COVID-19 samples from the United States, Italy and Spain. T cells, B-cell-depleted T cells, or PBMCs supplied cDNA or gDNA.

The authors' processing: Amplification from reference gene primers served as the basis for estimated nucleated cell counts. Assay used: immunoSEQ multiplex PCR; TCRdb lists only in-frame clones, some missing. That table gives V, J and clone size, and the DNA gave D and trimming. The table shows approximately 100,000 clones, with approximately 82% occurring only once. Germline CDR1 SGHDN, CDR2 FVKESK. This CDR3 has 16 residues. V lost 4 bases to trimming and J lost 4 bases, with 19 bases between them. The receptor was isolated from a man between 65 and 85 years old with acute or convalescent COVID-19. Sequenced input: peripheral blood. The gene calls are TRBV14 and TRBJ1-1; D possibly corresponds to TRBD1 (6 bases). As DNA, the CDR3 is TGTGCCAGCAGCCCCCTGGCAGGGGACGGGGTCACTGAAGCTTTCTTT. Protein product: CASSPLAGDGVTEAFF.